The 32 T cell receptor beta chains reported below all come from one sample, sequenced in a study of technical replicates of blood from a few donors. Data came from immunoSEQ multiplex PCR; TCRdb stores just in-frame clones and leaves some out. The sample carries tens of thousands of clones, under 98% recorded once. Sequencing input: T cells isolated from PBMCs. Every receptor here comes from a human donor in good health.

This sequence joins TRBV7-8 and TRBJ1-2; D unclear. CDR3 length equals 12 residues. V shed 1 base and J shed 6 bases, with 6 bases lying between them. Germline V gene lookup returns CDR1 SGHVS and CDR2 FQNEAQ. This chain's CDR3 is CASSLVLDGYTF. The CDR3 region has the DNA TGTGCCAGCAGCTTAGTTCTAGATGGCTACACCTTC. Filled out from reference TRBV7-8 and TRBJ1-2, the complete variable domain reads GAGVSQSPRYKVAKRGQDVALRCDPISGHVSLFWYQQALGQGPEFLTYFQNEAQLDKSGLPSDRFFAERPEGSVSTLKIQRTQQEDSAVYLCASSLVLDGYTFGSGTRLTVV.

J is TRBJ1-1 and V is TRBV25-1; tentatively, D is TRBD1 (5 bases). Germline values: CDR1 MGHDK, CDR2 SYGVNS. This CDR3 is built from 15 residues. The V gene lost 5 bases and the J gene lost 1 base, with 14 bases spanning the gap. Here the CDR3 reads CASSLQGLGNTEAFF. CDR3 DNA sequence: TGTGCCAGCAGTCTTCAGGGTCTAGGGAACACTGAAGCTTTCTTT.

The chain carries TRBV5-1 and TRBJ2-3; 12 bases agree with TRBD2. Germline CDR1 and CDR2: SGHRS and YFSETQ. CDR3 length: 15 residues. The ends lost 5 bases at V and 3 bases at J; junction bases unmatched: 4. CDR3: CASSLTSGRTDTQYF. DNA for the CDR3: TGCGCCAGCAGTCTTACTAGCGGGAGGACAGATACGCAGTATTTT.

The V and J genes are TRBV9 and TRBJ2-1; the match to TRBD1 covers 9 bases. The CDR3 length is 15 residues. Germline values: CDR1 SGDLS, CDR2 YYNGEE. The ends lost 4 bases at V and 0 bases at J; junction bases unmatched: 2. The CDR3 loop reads CASSRTGASYNEQFF. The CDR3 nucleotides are TGTGCCAGCAGCCGGACAGGGGCCTCCTACAATGAGCAGTTCTTC.

The CDR3 here is CASSELQGNEQFF. In DNA form, the CDR3 reads TGCGCCAGCAGTGAATTACAGGGGAATGAGCAGTTCTTC. J is TRBJ2-1 and V is TRBV10-1; 7 bases are shared with TRBD1. The germline V gene encodes CDR1 WNHNN and CDR2 SYGVQD (reference sequence). The CDR3 length is 13 residues. V lost 3 bases, J lost 7 bases, and 3 bases stayed unmatched.

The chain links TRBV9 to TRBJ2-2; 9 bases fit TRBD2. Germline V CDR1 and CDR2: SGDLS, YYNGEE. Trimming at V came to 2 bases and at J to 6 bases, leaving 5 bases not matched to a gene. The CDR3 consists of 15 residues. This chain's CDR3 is CASSVSSGEPGELFF. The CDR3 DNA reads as TGTGCCAGCAGCGTTTCTAGCGGGGAACCCGGGGAGCTGTTTTTT.

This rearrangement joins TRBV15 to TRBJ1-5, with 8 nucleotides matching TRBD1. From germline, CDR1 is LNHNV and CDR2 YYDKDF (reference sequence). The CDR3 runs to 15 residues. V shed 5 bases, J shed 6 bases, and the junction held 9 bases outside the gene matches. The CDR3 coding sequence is TGTGCCACCAGCCTCGACAGGGGAACGGGTCAGCCCCAGCATTTT. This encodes CATSLDRGTGQPQHF. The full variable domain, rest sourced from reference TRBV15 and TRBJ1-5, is DAMVIQNPRYQVTQFGKPVTLSCSQTLNHNVMYWYQQKSSQAPKLLFHYYDKDFNNEADTPDNFQSRRPNTSFCFLDIRSPGLGDTAMYLCATSLDRGTGQPQHFGDGTRLSIL.

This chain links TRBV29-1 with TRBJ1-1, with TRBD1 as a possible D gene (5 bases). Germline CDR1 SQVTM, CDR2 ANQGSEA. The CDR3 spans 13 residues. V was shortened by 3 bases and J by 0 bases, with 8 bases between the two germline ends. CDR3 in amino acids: CSVDPGMNTEAFF. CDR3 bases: TGCAGCGTTGACCCAGGGATGAACACTGAAGCTTTCTTT. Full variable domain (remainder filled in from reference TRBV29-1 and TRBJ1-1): SAVISQKPSRDICQRGTSLTIQCQVDSQVTMMFWYRQQPGQSLTLIATANQGSEATYESGFVIDKFPISRPNLTFSTLTVSNMSPEDSSIYLCSVDPGMNTEAFFGQGTRLTVV.

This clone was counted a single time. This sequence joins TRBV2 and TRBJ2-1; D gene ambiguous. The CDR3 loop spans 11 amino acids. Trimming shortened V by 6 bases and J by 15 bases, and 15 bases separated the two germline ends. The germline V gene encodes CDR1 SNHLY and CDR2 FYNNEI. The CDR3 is CASRESGESFF. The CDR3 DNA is TGTGCCAGCAGGGAGTCTGGCGAATCGTTCTTC.

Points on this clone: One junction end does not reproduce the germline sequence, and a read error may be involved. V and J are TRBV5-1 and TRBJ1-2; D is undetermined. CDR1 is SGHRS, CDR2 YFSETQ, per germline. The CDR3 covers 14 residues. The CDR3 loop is CASTLAADRYGYTF. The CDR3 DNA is TGCGCCAGCACCTTGGCCGCGGATCGCTATGGCTACACCTTC.

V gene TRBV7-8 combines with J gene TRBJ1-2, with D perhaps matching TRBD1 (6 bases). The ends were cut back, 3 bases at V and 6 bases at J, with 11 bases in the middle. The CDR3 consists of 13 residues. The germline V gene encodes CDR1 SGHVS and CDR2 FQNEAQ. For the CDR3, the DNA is TGTGCCAGCAGCTTTGCGGGGGCCGATGGCTACACCTTC. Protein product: CASSFAGADGYTF.

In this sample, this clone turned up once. This chain's CDR3 is CASSEVPGQVLNTEAFF. The CDR3 DNA reads as TGTGCCAGCAGCGAGGTCCCGGGACAGGTTTTGAACACTGAAGCTTTCTTT. V gene TRBV6-4 combines with J gene TRBJ1-1; 8 positions agree with TRBD1. With V trimmed by 6 bases and J by 0 bases, 12 bases remained unmatched. Germline values: CDR1 MRHNA, CDR2 SNTAGT. The CDR3 has 17 amino acids.

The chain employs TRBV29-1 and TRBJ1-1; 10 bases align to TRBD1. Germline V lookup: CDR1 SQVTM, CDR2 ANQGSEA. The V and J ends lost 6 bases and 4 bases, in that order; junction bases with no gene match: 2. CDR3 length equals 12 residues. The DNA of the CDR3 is TGCAGCGTGGGACAGGGGATCACTGAAGCTTTCTTT. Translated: CSVGQGITEAFF.

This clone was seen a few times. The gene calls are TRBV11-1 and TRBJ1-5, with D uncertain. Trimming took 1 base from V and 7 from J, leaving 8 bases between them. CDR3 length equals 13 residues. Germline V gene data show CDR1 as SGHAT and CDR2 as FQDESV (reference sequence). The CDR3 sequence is CASSLEFGQPQHF. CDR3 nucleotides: TGTGCCAGCAGCTTAGAGTTCGGGCAGCCCCAGCATTTT.

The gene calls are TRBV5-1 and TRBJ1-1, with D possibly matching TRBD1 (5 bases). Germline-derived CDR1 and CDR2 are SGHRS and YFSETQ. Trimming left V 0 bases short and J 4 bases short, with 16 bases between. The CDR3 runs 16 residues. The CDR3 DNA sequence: TGCGCCAGCAGCTTGGAGTTGCGGGGGGGGAGCACTGAAGCTTTCTTT. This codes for CASSLELRGGSTEAFF.

The CDR3 DNA reads TGTGCCAGCAGCCCGCGGACTGGCACAGATACGCAGTATTTT. It encodes CASSPRTGTDTQYF. The J gene is TRBJ2-3, the V gene TRBV13, with D possibly TRBD2 on 5 matching bases. Germline V gene lookup returns CDR1 PRHDT and CDR2 FYEKMQ (reference sequence). The V gene lost 5 bases and the J gene lost 1 base, with 10 bases spanning the gap. The CDR3 consists of 14 residues.

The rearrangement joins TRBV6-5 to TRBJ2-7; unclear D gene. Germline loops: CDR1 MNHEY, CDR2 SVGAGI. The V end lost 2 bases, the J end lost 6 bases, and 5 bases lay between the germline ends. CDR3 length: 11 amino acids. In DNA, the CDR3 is TGTGCCAGCAGTTACGAGAGCGAGCAGTACTTC. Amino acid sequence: CASSYESEQYF.

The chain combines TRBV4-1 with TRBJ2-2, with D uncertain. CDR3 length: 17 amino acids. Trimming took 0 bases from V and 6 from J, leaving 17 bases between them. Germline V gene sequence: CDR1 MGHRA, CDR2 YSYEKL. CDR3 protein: CASSQDHLASWSGELFF. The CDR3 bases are TGCGCCAGCAGCCAAGATCATTTGGCTAGTTGGTCCGGGGAGCTGTTTTTT.

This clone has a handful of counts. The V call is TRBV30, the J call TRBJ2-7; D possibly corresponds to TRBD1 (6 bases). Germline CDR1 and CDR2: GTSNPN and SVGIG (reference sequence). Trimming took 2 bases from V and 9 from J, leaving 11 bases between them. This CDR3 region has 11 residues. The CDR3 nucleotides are TGTGCCTGGAGTCCACAGGGAGCGCAGTACTTC. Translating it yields CAWSPQGAQYF. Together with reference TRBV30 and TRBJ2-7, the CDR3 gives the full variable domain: SQTIHQWPATLVQPVGSPLSLECTVEGTSNPNLYWYRQAAGRGLQLLFYSVGIGQISSEVPQNLSASRPQDRQFILSSKKLLLSDSGFYLCAWSPQGAQYFGPGTRLTVT.

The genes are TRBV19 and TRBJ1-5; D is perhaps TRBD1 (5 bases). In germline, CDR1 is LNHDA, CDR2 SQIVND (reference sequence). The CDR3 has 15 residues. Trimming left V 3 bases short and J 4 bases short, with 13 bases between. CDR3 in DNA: TGTGCCAGTAGTATTCCAGGGAGGGGAAATCAGCCCCAGCATTTT. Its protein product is CASSIPGRGNQPQHF.

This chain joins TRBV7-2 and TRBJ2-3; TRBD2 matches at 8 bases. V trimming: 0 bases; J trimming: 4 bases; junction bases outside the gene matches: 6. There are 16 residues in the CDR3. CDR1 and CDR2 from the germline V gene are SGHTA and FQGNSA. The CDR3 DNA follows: TGTGCCAGCAGCTTAGCCTTAGCGGGACGGGCAGATACGCAGTATTTT. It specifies CASSLALAGRADTQYF.

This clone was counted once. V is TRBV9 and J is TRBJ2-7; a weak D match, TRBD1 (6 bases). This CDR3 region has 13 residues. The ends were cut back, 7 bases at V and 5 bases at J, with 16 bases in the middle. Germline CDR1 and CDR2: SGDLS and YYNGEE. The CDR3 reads CASGPQGRNEQYF. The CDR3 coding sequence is TGTGCCAGCGGTCCCCAGGGGAGAAACGAGCAGTACTTC. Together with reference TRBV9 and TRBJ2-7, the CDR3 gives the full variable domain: DSGVTQTPKHLITATGQRVTLRCSPRSGDLSVYWYQQSLDQGLQFLIQYYNGEERAKGNILERFSAQQFPDLHSELNLSSLELGDSALYFCASGPQGRNEQYFGPGTRLTVT.

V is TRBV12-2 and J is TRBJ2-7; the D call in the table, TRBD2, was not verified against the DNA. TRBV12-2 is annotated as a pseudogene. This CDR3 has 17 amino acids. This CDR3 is CASRLGKTSGDTYEQYF. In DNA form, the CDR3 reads TGTGCAAGTCGCTTAGGAAAGACTAGCGGAGATACCTACGAGCAGTACTTC.

The CDR3 DNA follows: TGTGCCAGCAGTTACGGGACAGGGGCCGGGGAGCTGTTTTTT. It codes for CASSYGTGAGELFF. This chain links TRBV6-5 with TRBJ2-2; 10 positions agree with TRBD1. The CDR3 totals 14 residues. Germline assignment: CDR1 MNHEY and CDR2 SVGAGI. V was pared by 2 bases and J by 6 bases, with 0 bases of the junction left unmatched.

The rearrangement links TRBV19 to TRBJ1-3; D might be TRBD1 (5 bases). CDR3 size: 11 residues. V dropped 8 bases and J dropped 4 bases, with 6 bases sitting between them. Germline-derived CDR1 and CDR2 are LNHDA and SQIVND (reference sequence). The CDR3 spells CASGAGNTIYF. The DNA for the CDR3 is TGTGCCAGTGGGGCAGGAAACACCATATATTTT.

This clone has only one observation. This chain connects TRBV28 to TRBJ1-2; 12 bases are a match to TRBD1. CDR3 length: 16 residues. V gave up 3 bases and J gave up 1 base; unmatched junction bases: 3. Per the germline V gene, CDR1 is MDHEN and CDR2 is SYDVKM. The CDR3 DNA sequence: TGTGCCAGCAGTTTCGGGACAGGGGGCCTTAACTATGGCTACACCTTC. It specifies CASSFGTGGLNYGYTF.

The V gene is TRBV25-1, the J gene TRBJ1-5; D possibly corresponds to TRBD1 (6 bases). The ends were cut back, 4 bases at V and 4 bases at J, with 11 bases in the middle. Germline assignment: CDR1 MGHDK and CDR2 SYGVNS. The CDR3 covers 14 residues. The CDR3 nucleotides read TGTGCCAGCAGTGGTTGGACAGATAATCAGCCCCAGCATTTT. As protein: CASSGWTDNQPQHF. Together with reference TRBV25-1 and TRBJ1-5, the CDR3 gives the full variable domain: EADIYQTPRYLVIGTGKKITLECSQTMGHDKMYWYQQDPGMELHLIHYSYGVNSTEKGDLSSESTVSRIRTEHFPLTLESARPSHTSQYLCASSGWTDNQPQHFGDGTRLSIL.

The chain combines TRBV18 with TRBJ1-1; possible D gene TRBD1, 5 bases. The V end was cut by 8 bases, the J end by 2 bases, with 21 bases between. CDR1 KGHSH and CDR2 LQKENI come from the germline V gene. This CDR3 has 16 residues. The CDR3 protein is CASRQKSPSSNTEAFF. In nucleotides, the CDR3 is TGTGCCAGCCGACAGAAAAGCCCGAGCAGTAACACTGAAGCTTTCTTT.

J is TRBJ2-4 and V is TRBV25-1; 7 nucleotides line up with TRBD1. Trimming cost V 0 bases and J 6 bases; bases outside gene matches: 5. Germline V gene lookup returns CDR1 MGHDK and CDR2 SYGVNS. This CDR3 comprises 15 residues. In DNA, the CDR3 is TGTGCCAGCAGTGAATATAGGACAGGACTAAACATTCAGTACTTC. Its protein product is CASSEYRTGLNIQYF. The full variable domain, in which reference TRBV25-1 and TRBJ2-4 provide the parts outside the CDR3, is EADIYQTPRYLVIGTGKKITLECSQTMGHDKMYWYQQDPGMELHLIHYSYGVNSTEKGDLSSESTVSRIRTEHFPLTLESARPSHTSQYLCASSEYRTGLNIQYFGAGTRLSVL.

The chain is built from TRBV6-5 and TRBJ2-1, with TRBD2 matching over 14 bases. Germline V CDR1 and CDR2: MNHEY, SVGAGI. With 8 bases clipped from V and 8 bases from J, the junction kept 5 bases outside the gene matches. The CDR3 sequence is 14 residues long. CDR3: CASGLAGGIYEQFF. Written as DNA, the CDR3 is TGTGCCAGCGGACTAGCGGGAGGTATATATGAGCAGTTCTTC.

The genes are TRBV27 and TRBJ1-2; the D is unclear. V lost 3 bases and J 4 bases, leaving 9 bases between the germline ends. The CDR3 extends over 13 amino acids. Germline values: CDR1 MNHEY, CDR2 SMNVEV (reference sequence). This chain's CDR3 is CASSFGHLYGYTF. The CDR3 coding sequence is TGTGCCAGCAGTTTTGGGCATCTCTATGGCTACACCTTC.

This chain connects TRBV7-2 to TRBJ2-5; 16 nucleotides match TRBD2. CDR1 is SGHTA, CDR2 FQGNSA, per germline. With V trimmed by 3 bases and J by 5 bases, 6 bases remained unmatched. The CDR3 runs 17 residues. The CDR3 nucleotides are TGTGCCAGCAGCTTGGGACTAGCGGGAGGGCCAGGGGAGACCCAGTACTTC. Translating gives CASSLGLAGGPGETQYF.